This T cell receptor (beta chain) was sequenced for a study of T-cell memory formation after mild COVID-19. Whole-study findings and limits: Clones shrinking from day 15 to 85 showed even CD4/CD8 mixes; later expanders tilted CD4+.

Each CDR3 protein is one row after TCRdb ran MiXCR on the 5' RACE reads. The sample includes approximately 290,000 distinct CDR3 sequences, roughly 15% of them seen just once. As regards this clonotype: Its antigen is currently unknown.

The CDR3 totals 14 residues. V was cut by 5 bases and J by 1 base, with 13 bases left in between. Germline values: CDR1 DFQATT, CDR2 SNEGSKA (reference sequence). The sequence was obtained from a man between 18 and 29 years old who had mild COVID-19 (a few samples of this study predate the infection). Cell type and time point are not known. The gene calls are TRBV20-1 and TRBJ2-3; D perhaps matches TRBD1 (5 bases). The specimen was PBMCs or a T cell subset sorted from them (not recorded which). CDR3 nucleotides: TGCAGTGCTCCGGACACCGGAGGCACAGATACGCAGTATTTT. Protein sequence: CSAPDTGGTDTQYF.